This is a list of T cell receptor beta chains from one sample in a study of CD8 T cells in ankylosing spondylitis. TCRdb ran MiXCR on the 5' RACE reads and lists one entry per CDR3 protein. The sample has about 840,000 distinct CDR3 sequences, about an eighth seen once; the top ten hold 0.51%. The sample was blood, either unsorted or a sorted T cell fraction (not recorded which). The origin of the receptors is a male donor with ankylosing spondylitis. CDR3s include the opening cysteine and the closing phenylalanine or tryptophan. The order of the fields is J gene, clone size, CDR3 length, D gene, V gene, CDR3 DNA, CDR3 protein. The D gene is left open where the match is weak. Size tells how often a clone was seen (once, few, many) or the class of an expanded clone, and some rows leave it out.

j_gene: TRBJ2-7
abundance: few
len: 14
d_gene: TRBD1
v_gene: TRBV5-1
CDR3nt: TGCGCCAGCAGCTTGACAGGACAGGTCTACGAGCAGTACTTC
CDR3aa: CASSLTGQVYEQYF

j_gene: TRBJ2-7
abundance: many
len: 13
d_gene: TRBD2
v_gene: TRBV20-1
CDR3nt: TGCAGTGCAGGACTAGCGCTCAGATACGAGCAGTACTTC
CDR3aa: CSAGLALRYEQYF

j_gene: TRBJ2-1
abundance: .
len: 14
d_gene: .
v_gene: TRBV20-1
CDR3nt: TGCAGTGCTAGAGACGGAGGAGCCTACAATGAGCAGTTCTTC
CDR3aa: CSARDGGAYNEQFF

j_gene: TRBJ2-5
abundance: many
len: 13
d_gene: TRBD1
v_gene: TRBV20-1
CDR3nt: TGCAGTGCTAGGGGACAGGACCAAGAGACCCAGTACTTC
CDR3aa: CSARGQDQETQYF

j_gene: TRBJ1-6
abundance: .
len: 13
d_gene: .
v_gene: TRBV12-3/TRBV12-4
CDR3nt: TGTGCCAGCAGTTTCCCCCACGGTTCACCCCTCCACTTT
CDR3aa: CASSFPHGSPLHF

j_gene: TRBJ1-2
abundance: .
len: 14
d_gene: .
v_gene: TRBV7-6
CDR3nt: TGTGCCAGCAGCTTCGACAGGAATCCGTTTGGCTACACCTTC
CDR3aa: CASSFDRNPFGYTF

j_gene: TRBJ1-1
abundance: many
len: 15
d_gene: .
v_gene: TRBV29-1
CDR3nt: TGCAGCGTCCTAGGCGGGGGGTCGATGAACACTGAAGCTTTCTTT
CDR3aa: CSVLGGGSMNTEAFF

j_gene: TRBJ1-1
abundance: .
len: 13
d_gene: .
v_gene: TRBV6-1
CDR3nt: TGTGCCATTAGGAGGGCGGTCAGGGGTGAAGCTTTCTTT
CDR3aa: CAIRRAVRGEAFF

j_gene: TRBJ1-2
abundance: many
len: 15
d_gene: .
v_gene: TRBV12-3/TRBV12-4
CDR3nt: TGTGCCAGCAGTTTAGGGTTTCAGAGGCACTATGGCTACACCTTC
CDR3aa: CASSLGFQRHYGYTF

j_gene: TRBJ2-2
abundance: .
len: 15
d_gene: TRBD1
v_gene: TRBV5-1
CDR3nt: TGCGCCAGCCGTAGAACAGACAGGGACACCGGGGAGCTGTTTTTT
CDR3aa: CASRRTDRDTGELFF

j_gene: TRBJ2-2
abundance: few
len: 15
d_gene: .
v_gene: TRBV28
CDR3nt: TGTGCCAGCAGTTTATGGCACGGGGGCACCGGGGAGCTGTTTTTT
CDR3aa: CASSLWHGGTGELFF

j_gene: TRBJ2-7
abundance: few
len: 12
d_gene: .
v_gene: TRBV20-1
CDR3nt: TGCAGTGCTGTGAAGGGGCGCTACGAGCAGTACTTC
CDR3aa: CSAVKGRYEQYF

j_gene: TRBJ2-5
abundance: few
len: 14
d_gene: .
v_gene: TRBV6-5
CDR3nt: TGTGCCAGCAGTTACAGGTCAGATCAAGAGACCCAGTACTTC
CDR3aa: CASSYRSDQETQYF

j_gene: TRBJ1-6
abundance: many
len: 14
d_gene: TRBD1
v_gene: TRBV29-1
CDR3nt: TGCAGCGTTGCAGGGACAGGACGTGATTCACCCCTCCACTTT
CDR3aa: CSVAGTGRDSPLHF

j_gene: TRBJ2-5
abundance: .
len: 14
d_gene: TRBD2
v_gene: TRBV20-1
CDR3nt: TGCAGTGCTAGAGATTTTGCGGGAGTCGAGACCCAGTACTTC
CDR3aa: CSARDFAGVETQYF

j_gene: TRBJ2-7
abundance: .
len: 21
d_gene: TRBD1
v_gene: TRBV28
CDR3nt: TGTGCCAGCAGTTACCAGGGGGCGTTTTTCTCCGTCGGGCCTGTCTCCTACGAGCAGTACTTC
CDR3aa: CASSYQGAFFSVGPVSYEQYF